This TCR beta chain was retrieved from a study of blood T cell repertoires in COVID-19. Study-level background: The origin of the acute and convalescent COVID-19 samples was the United States, Italy and Spain. Nucleic acid was either cDNA or gDNA, and it came from T cells, B-cell-depleted T cells, or PBMCs.

TCRdb keeps only in-frame clones here, not all; method: immunoSEQ multiplex PCR. The repertoire holds 210,000 or so clones, with around four fifths as singletons. Material for sequencing was peripheral blood. This receptor was taken from a woman in her 70s with active or convalescent COVID-19.

The CDR3 is CASSLGHNQPQHF. In DNA form, the CDR3 reads TGTGCCAGCAGCTTAGGGCACAATCAGCCCCAGCATTTT. The chain recombines TRBV11-1 with TRBJ1-5; unclear D gene. Per the germline V gene, CDR1 is SGHAT and CDR2 is FQDESV (reference sequence). V lost 1 base to trimming and J lost 3 bases, with 4 bases between them. CDR3 length: 13 amino acids.